This record looks at one T cell receptor (beta chain) sequence and its context. Its specificity is unknown. The sample originates from a study of CD8 T cells in ankylosing spondylitis. Study-level findings and limits: From matched ankylosing spondylitis synovial fluid, disease-linked clones were reportedly recovered at significantly enriched levels.

CDR1 and CDR2 (germline): ENHRY, SYGVKD. The length of the CDR3 is 12 residues. With 2 bases removed from V and 6 bases from J, the gap between germline ends came to 4 bases. A single record per CDR3 protein comes from TCRdb applying MiXCR to the 5' RACE reads. This sample has roughly 40,000 distinct CDR3 sequences, with 16% found just once. V usage is TRBV10-3 and J usage is TRBJ1-4; the D is unclear. This receptor was taken from a male donor with ankylosing spondylitis or in good health (not recorded which). Sequenced: blood. CDR3 sequence: CAISEKDEKLFF. The CDR3 DNA follows: TGTGCCATCAGTGAGAAGGATGAAAAACTGTTTTTT.